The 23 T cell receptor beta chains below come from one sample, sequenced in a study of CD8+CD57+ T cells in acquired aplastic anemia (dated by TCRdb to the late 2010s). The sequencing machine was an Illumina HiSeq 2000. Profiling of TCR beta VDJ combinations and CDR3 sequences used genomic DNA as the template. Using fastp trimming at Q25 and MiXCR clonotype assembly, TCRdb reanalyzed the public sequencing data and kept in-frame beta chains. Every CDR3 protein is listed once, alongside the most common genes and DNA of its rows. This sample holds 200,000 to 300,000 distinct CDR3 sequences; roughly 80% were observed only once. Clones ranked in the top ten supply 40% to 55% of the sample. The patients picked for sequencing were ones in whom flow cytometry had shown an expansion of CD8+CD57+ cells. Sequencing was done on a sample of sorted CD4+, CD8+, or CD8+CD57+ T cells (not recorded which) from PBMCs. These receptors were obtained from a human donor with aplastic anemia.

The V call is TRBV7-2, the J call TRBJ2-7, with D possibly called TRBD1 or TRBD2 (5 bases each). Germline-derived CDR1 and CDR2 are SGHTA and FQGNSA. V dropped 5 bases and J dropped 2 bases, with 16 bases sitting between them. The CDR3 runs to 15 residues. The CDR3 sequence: CASSLTPGPTYEQYF. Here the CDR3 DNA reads TGTGCCAGCAGCCTTACGCCGGGACCCACCTACGAGCAGTACTTC. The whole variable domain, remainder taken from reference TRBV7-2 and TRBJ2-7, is GAGVSQSPSNKVTEKGKDVELRCDPISGHTALYWYRQSLGQGLEFLIYFQGNSAPDKSGLPSDRFSAERTGGSVSTLTIQRTQQEDSAVYLCASSLTPGPTYEQYFGPGTRLTVT.

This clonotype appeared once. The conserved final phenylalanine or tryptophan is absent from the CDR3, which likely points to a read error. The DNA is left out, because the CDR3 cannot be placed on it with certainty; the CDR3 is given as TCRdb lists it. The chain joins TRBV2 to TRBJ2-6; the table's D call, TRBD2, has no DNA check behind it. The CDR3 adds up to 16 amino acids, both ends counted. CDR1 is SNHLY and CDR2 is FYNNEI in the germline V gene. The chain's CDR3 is CAATRGRADGDTFGTG.

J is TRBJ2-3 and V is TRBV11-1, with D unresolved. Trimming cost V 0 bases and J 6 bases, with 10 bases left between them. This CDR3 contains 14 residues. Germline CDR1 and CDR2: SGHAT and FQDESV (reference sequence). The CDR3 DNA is TGTGCCAGCAGCTTAGCGCTGAGTGCCGATACGCAGTATTTT. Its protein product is CASSLALSADTQYF.

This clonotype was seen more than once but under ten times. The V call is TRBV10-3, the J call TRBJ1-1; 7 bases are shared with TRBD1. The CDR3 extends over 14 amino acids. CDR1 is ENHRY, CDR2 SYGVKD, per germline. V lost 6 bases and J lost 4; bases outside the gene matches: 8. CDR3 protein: CAISDRDGGTEAFF. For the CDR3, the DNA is TGTGCCATCAGCGACAGGGACGGAGGCACTGAAGCTTTCTTT.

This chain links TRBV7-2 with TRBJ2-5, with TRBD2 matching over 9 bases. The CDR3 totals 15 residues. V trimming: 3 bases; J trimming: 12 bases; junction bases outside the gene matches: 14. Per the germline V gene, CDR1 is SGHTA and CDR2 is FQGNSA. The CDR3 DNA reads TGTGCCAGCAGCTTCTCTAGCGGGGACTCCTACACTGAGTACTTC. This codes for CASSFSSGDSYTEYF.

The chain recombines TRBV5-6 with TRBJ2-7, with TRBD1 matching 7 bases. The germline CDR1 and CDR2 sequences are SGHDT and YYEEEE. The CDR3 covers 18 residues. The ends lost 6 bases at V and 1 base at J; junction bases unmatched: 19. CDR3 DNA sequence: TGTGCCAGCACCGTGAATCCAGACGGGACAGCCCTTTCCTACGAGCAGTACGTC. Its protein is CASTVNPDGTALSYEQYV.

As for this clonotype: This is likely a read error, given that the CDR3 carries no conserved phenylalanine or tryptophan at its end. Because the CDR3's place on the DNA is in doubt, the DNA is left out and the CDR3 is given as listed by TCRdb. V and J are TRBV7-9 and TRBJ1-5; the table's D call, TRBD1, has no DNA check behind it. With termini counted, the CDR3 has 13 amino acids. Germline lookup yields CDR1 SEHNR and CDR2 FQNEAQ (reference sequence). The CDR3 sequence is CASSLAGNHGANV.

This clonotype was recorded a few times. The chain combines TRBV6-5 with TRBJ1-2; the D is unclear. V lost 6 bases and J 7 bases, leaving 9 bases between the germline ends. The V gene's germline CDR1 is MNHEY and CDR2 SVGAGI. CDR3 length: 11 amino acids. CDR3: CASRRESGYTF. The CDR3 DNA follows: TGTGCCAGCAGGCGAGAGTCTGGCTACACCTTC.

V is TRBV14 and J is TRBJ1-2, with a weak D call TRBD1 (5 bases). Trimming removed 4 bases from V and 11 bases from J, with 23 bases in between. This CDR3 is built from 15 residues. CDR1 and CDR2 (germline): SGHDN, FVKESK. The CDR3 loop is CASSLGLAADNEYTF. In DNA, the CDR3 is TGTGCCAGCAGCCTGGGACTAGCGGCCGACAATGAGTACACCTTC.

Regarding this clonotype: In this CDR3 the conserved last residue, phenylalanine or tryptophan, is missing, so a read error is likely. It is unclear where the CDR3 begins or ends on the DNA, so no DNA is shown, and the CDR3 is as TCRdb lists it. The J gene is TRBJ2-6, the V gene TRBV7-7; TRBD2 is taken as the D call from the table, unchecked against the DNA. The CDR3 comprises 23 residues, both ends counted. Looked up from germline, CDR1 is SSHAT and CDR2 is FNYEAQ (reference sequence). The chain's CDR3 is CASSARTSGGPGGVPSGANVLVL.

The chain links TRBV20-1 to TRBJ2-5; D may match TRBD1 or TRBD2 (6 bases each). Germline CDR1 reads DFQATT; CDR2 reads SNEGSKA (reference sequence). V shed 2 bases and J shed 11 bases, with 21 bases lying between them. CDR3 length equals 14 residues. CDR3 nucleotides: TGCAGTGCTAGATCTAGACAGGCCTACCGGGAGCAGTACTTC. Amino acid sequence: CSARSRQAYREQYF.

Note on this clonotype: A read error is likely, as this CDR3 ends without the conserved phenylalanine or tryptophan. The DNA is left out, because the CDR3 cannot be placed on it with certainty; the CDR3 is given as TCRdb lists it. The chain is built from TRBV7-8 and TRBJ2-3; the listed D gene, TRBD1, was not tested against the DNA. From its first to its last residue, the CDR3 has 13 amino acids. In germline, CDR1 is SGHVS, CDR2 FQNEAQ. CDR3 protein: CASSKGGARTPLH.

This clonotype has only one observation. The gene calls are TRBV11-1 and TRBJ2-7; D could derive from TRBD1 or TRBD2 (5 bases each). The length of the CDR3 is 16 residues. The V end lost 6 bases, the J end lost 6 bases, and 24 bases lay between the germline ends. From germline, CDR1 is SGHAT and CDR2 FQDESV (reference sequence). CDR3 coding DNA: TGTGCCAGCAGGACACCGGGGCATACGAACCTGGCCGAGCAGTACGTC. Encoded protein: CASRTPGHTNLAEQYV.

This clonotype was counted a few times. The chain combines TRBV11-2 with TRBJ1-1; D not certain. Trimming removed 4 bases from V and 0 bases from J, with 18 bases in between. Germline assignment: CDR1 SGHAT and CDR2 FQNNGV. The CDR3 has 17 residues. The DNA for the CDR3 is TGTGCCAGCAGCTATTTCCCCCCCGGGCTAGTGAACACTGAAGCTTTCTTT. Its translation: CASSYFPPGLVNTEAFF. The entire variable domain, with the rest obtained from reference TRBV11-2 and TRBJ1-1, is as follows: EAGVAQSPRYKIIEKRQSVAFWCNPISGHATLYWYQQILGQGPKLLIQFQNNGVVDDSQLPKDRFSAERLKGVDSTLKIQPAKLEDSAVYLCASSYFPPGLVNTEAFFGQGTRLTVV.

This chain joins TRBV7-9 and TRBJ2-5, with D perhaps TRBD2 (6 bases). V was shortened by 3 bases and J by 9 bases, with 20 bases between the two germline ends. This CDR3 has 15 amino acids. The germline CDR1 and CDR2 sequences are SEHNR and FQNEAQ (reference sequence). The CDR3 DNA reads TGTGCCAGCAGCTTGAGGCGGGATCCGGCGTTGGCCCAGTACTTC. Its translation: CASSLRRDPALAQYF.

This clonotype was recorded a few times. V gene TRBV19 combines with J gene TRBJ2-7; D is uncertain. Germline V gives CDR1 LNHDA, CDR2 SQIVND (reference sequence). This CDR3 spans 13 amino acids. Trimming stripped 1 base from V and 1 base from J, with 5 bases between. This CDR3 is CASSIGKSYEQYF. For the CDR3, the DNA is TGTGCCAGTAGTATAGGCAAGTCCTACGAGCAGTACTTC.

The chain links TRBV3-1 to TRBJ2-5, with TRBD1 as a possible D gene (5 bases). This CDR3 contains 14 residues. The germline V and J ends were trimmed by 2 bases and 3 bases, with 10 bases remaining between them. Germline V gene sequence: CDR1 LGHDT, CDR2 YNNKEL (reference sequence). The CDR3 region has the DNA TGTGCCAGCAGCCAAAGGGGTGTGGAAGAGACCCAGTACTTC. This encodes CASSQRGVEETQYF.

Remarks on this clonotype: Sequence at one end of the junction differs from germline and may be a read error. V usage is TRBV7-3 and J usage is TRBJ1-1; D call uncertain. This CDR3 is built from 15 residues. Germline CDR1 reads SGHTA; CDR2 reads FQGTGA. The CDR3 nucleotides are TGTGCCAGCTCAATAGAGGCCAAAGCCGTTGAACACGCACTCTTT. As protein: CASSIEAKAVEHALF. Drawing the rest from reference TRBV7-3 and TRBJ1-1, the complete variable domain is GAGVSQTPSNKVTEKGKYVELRCDPISGHTALYWYRQSLGQGPEFLIYFQGTGAADDSGLPNDRFFAVRPEGSVSTLKIQRTERGDSAVYLCASSIEAKAVEHALFGQGTRLTVV.

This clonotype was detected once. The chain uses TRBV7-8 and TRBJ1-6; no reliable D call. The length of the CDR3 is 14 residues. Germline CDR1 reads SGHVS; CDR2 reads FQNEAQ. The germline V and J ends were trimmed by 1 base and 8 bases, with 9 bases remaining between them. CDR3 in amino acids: CASSLGGLYSPLHF. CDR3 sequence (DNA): TGTGCCAGCAGCTTAGGCGGCCTTTATTCACCCCTCCACTTT. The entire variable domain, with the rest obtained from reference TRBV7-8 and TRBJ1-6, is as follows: GAGVSQSPRYKVAKRGQDVALRCDPISGHVSLFWYQQALGQGPEFLTYFQNEAQLDKSGLPSDRFFAERPEGSVSTLKIQRTQQEDSAVYLCASSLGGLYSPLHFGNGTRLTVT.

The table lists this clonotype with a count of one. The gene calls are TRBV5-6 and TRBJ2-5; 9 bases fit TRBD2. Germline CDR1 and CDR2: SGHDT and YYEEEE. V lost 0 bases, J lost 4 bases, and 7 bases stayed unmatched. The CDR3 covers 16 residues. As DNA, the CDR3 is TGTGCCAGCAGCTTGGGGGAGGGACTAGCTTCAGAGACCCAGTACTTC. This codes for CASSLGEGLASETQYF.

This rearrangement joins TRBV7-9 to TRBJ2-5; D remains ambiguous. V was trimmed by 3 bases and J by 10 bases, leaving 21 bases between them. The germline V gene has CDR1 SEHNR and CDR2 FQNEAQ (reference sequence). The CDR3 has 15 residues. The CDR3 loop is CASSLARREKSNQYF. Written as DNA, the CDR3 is TGTGCCAGCAGCTTGGCCAGGAGAGAGAAAAGCAACCAGTACTTC.

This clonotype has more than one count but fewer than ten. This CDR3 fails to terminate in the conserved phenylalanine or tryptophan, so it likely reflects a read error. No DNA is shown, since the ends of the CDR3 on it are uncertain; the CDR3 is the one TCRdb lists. CDR3: CASGDGGTDTQYFG. The chain combines TRBV2 with TRBJ2-7; the DNA was not used to check the table's D call, TRBD1. The germline gives CDR1 SNHLY, CDR2 FYNNEI. 14 amino acids form the CDR3, both terminal residues included.

The CDR3 DNA reads TGTGCCACCAGTGAGGAGGGTATGCAGTTCTTC. As protein: CATSEEGMQFF. The gene calls are TRBV24-1 and TRBJ2-1, with D possibly being TRBD2 (6 bases). V gave up 4 bases and J gave up 12 bases, with 9 bases separating them. This CDR3 is built from 11 residues. Per germline, CDR1 KGHDR and CDR2 SFDVKD.